This T cell receptor beta chain is from a study of PD-1 blockade in classical Hodgkin lymphoma. Findings of the study overall: Anyone who began nivolumab under 1 year after ASCT was excluded. A significant rise in TCR diversity was seen by C4D1 for CD4+ cells but not for CD8+ cells.

Trimming pared 5 bases from V and 0 bases from J, leaving 8 bases between. The CDR3 has 13 amino acids. Per the germline V gene, CDR1 is WSHSY and CDR2 is SAAADI. Data came from immunoSEQ multiplex PCR; TCRdb stores just in-frame clones and leaves some out. The table lists approximately 39,000 clones, around four fifths of them singletons. To note about this clone: Its antigen is still unknown.

Documented time point: cycle 4 day 1 (C4D1), after more than 5 weeks of nivolumab. In every patient, relapse followed autologous stem cell transplantation, while exposure to brentuximab vedotin differed. Best outcomes ranged across complete response, partial response and progressive disease. The input for sequencing was peripheral blood mononuclear cells (PBMCs), taken before the fourth cycle of nivolumab. This chain uses TRBV10-2 with TRBJ2-7, with D possibly TRBD1 on 5 matching bases. This sequence originates from a human donor with classical Hodgkin lymphoma. This chain's CDR3 is CASSRGSSYEQYF. CDR3 nucleotide sequence: TGCGCCAGCAGTAGGGGATCCTCCTACGAGCAGTACTTC.